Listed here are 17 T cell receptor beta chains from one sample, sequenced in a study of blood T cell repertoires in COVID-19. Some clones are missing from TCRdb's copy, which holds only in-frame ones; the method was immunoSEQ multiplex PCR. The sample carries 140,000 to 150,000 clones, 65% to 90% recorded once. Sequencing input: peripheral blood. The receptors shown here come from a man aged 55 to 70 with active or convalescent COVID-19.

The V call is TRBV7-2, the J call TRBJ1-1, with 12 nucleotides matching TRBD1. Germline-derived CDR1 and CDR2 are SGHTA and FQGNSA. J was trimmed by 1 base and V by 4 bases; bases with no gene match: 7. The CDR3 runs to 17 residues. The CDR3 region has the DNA TGTGCCAGCAGCTCGAGGGACAGGGGGCGTGAGAACACTGAAGCTTTCTTT. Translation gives CASSSRDRGRENTEAFF.

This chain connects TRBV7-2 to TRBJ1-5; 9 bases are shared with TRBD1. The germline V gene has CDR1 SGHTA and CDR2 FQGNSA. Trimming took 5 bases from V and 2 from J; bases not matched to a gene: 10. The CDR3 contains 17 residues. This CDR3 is CASSEKQGAQGNQPQHF. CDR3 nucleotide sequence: TGTGCCAGCAGCGAAAAACAGGGGGCGCAAGGCAATCAGCCCCAGCATTTT.

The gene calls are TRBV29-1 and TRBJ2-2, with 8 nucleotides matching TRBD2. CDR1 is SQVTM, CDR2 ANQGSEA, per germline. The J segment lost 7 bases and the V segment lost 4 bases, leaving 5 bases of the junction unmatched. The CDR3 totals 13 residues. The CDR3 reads CSVGLASDGELFF. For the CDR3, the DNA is TGCAGCGTTGGACTAGCGTCGGACGGGGAGCTGTTTTTT.

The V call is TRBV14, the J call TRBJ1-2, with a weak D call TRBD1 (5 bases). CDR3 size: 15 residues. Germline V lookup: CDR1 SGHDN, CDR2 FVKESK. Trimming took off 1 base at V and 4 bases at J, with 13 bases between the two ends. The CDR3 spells CASSQGGGPLYGYTF. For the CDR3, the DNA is TGTGCCAGCAGCCAAGGCGGGGGACCCCTCTATGGCTACACCTTC.

CDR3 loop: CSAPGPTGAFF. The DNA of the CDR3 is TGCAGTGCCCCCGGTCCAACGGGGGCTTTCTTT. The chain couples TRBV20-1 to TRBJ1-1; D gene ambiguous. V gave up 6 bases and J gave up 11 bases, with 16 bases separating them. The CDR3 covers 11 residues. Looked up from germline, CDR1 is DFQATT and CDR2 is SNEGSKA (reference sequence).

The CDR3 region has the DNA TGTGCCAGCAGAAGAAACCCGGGACAGGGGGACTATGGCTACACCTTC. Translation gives CASRRNPGQGDYGYTF. The genes are TRBV2 and TRBJ1-2, with 11 bases lining up with TRBD1. There are 16 residues in the CDR3. J gave up 3 bases and V 6 bases, and 9 bases lay outside the gene matches. The germline V gene has CDR1 SNHLY and CDR2 FYNNEI.

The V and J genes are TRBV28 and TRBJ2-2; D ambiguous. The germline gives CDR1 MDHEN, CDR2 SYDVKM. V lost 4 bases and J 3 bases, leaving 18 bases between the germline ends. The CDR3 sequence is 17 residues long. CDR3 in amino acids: CASSYSRLLLHTGELFF. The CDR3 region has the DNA TGTGCCAGCAGTTATTCCCGACTCCTCCTCCACACCGGGGAGCTGTTTTTT.

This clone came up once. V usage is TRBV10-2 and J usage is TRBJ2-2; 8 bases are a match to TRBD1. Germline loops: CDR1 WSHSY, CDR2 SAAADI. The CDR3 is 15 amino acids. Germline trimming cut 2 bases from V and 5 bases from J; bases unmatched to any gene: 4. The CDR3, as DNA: TGCGCCAGCAGTGAGGGACAGGGTTGGACCGGGGAGCTGTTTTTT. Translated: CASSEGQGWTGELFF.

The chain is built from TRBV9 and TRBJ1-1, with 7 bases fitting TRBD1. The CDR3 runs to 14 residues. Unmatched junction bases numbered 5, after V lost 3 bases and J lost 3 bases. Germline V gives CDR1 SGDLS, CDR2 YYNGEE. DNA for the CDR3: TGTGCCAGCAGCGCCGACAGGGTTCACACTGAAGCTTTCTTT. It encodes CASSADRVHTEAFF.

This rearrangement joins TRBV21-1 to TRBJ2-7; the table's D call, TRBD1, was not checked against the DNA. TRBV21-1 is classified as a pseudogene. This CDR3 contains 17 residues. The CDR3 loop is CAFNWGQVYPIAYEQYV. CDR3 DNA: TGTGCCTTCAACTGGGGACAGGTATACCCCATAGCCTACGAGCAGTACGTC.

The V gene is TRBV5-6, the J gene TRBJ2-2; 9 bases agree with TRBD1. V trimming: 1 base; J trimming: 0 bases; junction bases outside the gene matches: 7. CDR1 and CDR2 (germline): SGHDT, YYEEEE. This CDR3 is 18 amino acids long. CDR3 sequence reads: CASSLLGTGNTNTGELFF. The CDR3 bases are TGTGCCAGCAGCTTGTTGGGGACAGGGAATACGAACACCGGGGAGCTGTTTTTT.

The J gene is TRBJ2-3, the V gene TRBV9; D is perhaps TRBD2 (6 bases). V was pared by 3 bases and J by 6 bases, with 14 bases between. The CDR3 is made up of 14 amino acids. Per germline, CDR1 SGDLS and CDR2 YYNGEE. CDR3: CASSAIRGKDTQYF. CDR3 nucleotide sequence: TGTGCCAGCAGCGCGATTCGGGGGAAGGATACGCAGTATTTT.

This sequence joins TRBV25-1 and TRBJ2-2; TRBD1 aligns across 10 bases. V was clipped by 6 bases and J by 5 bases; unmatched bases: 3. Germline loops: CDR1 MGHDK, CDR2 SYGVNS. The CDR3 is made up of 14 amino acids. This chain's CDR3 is CASRGTGETGELFF. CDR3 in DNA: TGTGCCAGCAGGGGGACAGGGGAAACCGGGGAGCTGTTTTTT.

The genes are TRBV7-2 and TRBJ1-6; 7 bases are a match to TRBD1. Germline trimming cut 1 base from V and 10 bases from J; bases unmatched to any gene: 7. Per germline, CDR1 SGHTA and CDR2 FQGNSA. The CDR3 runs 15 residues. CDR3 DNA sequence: TGTGCCAGCAGCTTAGGGACAGGCCGGGGGTCACCCCTCCACTTT. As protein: CASSLGTGRGSPLHF.

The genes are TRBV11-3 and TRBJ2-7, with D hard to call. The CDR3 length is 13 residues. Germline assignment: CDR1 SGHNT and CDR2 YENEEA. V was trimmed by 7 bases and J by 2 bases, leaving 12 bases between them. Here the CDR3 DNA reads TGTGCCAGCACCCAAGAGGTTACCTACGAGCAGTACTTC. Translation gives CASTQEVTYEQYF.

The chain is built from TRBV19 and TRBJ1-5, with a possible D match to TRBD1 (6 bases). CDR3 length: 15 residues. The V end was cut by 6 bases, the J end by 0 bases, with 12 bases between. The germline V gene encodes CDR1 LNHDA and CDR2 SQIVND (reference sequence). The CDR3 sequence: CASSERTASNQPQHF. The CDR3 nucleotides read TGTGCCAGTAGCGAAAGGACAGCTAGCAATCAGCCCCAGCATTTT.

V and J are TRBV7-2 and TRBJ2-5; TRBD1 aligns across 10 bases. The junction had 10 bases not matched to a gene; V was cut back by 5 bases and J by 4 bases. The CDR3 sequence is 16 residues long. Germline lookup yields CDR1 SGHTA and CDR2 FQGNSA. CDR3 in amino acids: CASSPRQGAGGETQYF. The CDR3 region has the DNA TGTGCCAGCAGCCCCAGACAGGGGGCGGGTGGAGAGACCCAGTACTTC. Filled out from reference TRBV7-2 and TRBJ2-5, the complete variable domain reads GAGVSQSPSNKVTEKGKDVELRCDPISGHTALYWYRQSLGQGLEFLIYFQGNSAPDKSGLPSDRFSAERTGGSVSTLTIQRTQQEDSAVYLCASSPRQGAGGETQYFGPGTRLLVL.